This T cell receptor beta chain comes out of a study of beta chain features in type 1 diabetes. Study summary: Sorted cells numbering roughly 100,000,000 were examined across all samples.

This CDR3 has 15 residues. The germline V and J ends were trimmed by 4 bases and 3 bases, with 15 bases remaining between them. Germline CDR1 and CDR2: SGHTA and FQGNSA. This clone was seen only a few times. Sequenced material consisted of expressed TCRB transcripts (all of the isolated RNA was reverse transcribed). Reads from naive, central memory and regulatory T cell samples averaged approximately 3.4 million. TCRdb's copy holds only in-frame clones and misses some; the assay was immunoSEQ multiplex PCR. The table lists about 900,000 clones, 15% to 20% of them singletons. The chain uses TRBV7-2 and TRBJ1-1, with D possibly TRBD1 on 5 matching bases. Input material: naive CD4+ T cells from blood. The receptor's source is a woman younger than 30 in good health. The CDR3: CASSSSWVGDTEAFF. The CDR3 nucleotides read TGTGCCAGCAGCTCAAGCTGGGTAGGGGACACTGAAGCTTTCTTT.